This TCR beta chain was found in a study of identical twins. Whole-study results and caveats: Interpretation of the results relied on cross-sectional statistical analysis and not on following the same donors.

MiXCR, applied by TCRdb to the 5' RACE reads, yields one record per CDR3 protein. The profile covers approximately 890,000 distinct CDR3 sequences, with 9% to 15% appearing a single time and under 2% taken by the ten largest. The CDR3 consists of 15 residues. This clonotype was recorded a few times. What it recognizes is unknown. The sample was also linked to a second study, of yellow fever vaccine responses in identical twins.

This rearrangement joins TRBV21-1 to TRBJ2-6; the table assigns TRBD1, which was not confirmed against the DNA. TRBV21-1 is reported as a pseudogene. The sequence was obtained from a woman under 30 in good health. The source material was PBMCs. CDR3 sequence: CASTGVHSGANVLTF. The CDR3 DNA follows: TGTGCCAGTACAGGGGTTCACTCCGGGGCCAACGTCCTGACTTTC.